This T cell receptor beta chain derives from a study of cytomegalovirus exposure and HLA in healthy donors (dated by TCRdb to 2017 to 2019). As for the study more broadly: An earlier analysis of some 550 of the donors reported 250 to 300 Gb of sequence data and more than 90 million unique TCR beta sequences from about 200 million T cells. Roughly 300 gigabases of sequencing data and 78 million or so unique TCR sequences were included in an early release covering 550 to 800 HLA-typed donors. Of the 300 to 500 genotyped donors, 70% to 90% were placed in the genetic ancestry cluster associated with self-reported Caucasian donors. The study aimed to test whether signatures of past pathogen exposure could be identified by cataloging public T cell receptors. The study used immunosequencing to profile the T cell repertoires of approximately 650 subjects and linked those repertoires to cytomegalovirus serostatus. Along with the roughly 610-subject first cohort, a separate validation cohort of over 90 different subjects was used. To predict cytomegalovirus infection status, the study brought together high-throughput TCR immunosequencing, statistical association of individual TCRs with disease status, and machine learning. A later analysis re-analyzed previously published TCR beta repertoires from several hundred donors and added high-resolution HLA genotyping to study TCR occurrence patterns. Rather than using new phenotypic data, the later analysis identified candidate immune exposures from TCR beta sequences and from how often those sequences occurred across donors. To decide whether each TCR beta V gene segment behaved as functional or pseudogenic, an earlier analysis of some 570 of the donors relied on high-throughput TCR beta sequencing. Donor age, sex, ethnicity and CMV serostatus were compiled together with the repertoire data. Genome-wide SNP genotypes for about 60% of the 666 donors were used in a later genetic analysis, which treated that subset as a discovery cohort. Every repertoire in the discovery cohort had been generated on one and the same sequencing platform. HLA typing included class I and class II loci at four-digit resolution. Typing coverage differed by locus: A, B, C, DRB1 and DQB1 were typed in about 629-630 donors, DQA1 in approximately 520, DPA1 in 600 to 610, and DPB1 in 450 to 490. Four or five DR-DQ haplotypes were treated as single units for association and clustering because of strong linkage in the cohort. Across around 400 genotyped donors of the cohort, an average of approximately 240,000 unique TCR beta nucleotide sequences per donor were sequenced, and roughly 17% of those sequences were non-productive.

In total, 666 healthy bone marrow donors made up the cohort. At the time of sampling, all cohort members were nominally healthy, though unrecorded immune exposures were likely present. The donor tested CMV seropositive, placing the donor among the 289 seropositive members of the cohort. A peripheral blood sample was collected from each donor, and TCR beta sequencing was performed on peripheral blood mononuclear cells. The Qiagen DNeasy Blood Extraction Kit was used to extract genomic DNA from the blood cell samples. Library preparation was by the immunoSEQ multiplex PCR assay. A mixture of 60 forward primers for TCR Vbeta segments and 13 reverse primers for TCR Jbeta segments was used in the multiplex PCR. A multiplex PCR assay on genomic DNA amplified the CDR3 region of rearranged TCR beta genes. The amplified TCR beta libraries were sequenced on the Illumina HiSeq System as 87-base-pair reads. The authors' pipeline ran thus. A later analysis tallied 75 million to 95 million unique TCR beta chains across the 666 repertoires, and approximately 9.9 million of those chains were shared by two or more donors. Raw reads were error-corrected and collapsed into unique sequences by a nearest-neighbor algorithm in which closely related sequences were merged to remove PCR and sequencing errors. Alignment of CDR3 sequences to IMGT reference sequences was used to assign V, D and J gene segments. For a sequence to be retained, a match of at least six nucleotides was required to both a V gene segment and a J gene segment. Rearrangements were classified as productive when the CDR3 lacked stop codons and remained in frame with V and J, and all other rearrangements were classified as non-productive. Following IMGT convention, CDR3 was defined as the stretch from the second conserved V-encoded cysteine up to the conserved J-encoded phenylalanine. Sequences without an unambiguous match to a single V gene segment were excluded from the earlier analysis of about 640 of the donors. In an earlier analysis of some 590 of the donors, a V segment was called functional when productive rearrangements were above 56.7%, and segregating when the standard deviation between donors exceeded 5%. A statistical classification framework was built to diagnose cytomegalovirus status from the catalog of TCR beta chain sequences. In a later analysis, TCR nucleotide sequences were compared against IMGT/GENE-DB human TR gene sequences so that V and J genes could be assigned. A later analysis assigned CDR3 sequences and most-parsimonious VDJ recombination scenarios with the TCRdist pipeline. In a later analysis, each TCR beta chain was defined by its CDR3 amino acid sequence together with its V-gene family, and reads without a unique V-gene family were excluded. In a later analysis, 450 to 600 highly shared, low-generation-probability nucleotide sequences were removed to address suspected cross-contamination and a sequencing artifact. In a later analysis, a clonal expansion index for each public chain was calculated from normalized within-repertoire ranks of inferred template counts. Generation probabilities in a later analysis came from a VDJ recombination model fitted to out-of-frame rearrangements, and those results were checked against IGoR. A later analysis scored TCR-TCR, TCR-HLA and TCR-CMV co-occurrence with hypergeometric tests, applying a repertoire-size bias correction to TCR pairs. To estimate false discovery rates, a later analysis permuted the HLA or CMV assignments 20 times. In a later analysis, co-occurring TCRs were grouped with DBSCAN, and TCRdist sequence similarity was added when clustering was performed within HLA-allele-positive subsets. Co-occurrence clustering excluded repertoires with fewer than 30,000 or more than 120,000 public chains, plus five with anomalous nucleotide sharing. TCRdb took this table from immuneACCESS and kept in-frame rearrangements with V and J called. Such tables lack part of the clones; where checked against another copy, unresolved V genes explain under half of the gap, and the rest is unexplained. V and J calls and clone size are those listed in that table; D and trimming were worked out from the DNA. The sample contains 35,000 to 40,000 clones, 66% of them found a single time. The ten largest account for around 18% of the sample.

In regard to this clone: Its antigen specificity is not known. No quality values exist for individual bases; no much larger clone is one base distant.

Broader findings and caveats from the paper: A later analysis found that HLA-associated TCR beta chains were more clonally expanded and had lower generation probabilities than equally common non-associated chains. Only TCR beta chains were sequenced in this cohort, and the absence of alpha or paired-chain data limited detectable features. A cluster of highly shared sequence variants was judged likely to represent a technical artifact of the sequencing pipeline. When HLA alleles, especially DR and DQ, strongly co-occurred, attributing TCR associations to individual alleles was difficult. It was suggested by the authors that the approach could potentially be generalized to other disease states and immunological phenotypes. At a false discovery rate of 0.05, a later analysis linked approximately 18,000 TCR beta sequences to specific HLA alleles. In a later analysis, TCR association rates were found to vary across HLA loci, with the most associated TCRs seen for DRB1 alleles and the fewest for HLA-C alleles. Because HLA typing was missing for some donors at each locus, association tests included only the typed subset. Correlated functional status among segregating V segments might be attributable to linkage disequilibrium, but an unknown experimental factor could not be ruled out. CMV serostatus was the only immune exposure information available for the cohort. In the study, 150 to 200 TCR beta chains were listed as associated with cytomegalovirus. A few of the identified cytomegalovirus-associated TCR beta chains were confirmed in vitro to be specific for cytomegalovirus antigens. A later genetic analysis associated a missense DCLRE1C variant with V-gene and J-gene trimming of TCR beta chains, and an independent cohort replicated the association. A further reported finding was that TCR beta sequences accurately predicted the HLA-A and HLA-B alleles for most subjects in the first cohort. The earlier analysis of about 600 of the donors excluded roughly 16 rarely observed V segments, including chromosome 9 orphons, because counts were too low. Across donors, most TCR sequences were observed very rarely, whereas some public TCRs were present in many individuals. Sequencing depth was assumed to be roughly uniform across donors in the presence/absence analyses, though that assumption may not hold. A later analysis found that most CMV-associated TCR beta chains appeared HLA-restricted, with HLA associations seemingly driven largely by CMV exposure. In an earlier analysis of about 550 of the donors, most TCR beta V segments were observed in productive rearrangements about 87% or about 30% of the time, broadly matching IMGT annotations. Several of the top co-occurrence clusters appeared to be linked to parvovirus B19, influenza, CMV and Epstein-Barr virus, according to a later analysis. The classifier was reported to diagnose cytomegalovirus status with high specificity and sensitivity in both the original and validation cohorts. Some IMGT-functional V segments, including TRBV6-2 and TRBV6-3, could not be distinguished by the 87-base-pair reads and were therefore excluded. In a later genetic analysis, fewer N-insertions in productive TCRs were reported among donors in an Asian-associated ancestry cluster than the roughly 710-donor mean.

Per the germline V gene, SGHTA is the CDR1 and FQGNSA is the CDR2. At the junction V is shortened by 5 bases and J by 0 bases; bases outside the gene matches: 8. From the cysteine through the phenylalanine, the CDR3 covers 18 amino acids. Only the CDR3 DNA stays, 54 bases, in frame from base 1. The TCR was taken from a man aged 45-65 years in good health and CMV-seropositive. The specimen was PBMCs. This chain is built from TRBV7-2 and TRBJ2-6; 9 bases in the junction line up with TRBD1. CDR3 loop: CASSTPGQGPSGANVLTF. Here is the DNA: TGTGCCAGCAGCACCCCGGGACAGGGTCCCTCTGGGGCCAACGTCCTGACTTTC.